The next 8 T cell receptor beta chains were all read from a single sample in a study of T cell responses to AZD1222 COVID-19 vaccine. The data were produced by immunoSEQ multiplex PCR, yet TCRdb's version contains in-frame clones alone and is incomplete. The data hold under 130,000 clones, with over 85% observed a single time. The sample was peripheral blood, taken on day 0 of AZD1222 vaccination. The receptors stem from an adult in good health.

The chain carries TRBV29-1 and TRBJ2-1; 9 nucleotides align to TRBD1. V was pared by 3 bases and J by 4 bases, with 7 bases of the junction left unmatched. Germline CDR1 SQVTM, CDR2 ANQGSEA. This CDR3 has 15 amino acids. Written as DNA, the CDR3 is TGCAGCGTTGATATGGACAGGGGACAATACAATGAGCAGTTCTTC. Its translation is CSVDMDRGQYNEQFF.

This clone was recorded only once. This chain uses TRBV13 with TRBJ1-1; D is undetermined. Germline assignment: CDR1 PRHDT and CDR2 FYEKMQ (reference sequence). The V end was cut by 1 base, the J end by 5 bases, with 20 bases between. The CDR3 runs to 17 residues. The CDR3 protein is CASSLVIMAPLRTEAFF. CDR3 sequence (DNA): TGTGCCAGCAGCTTAGTGATAATGGCCCCCCTGAGGACTGAAGCTTTCTTT.

The J gene is TRBJ1-2, the V gene TRBV3-1 (or the pseudogene TRBV3-2), with D possibly TRBD1 on 5 matching bases. Germline V gene sequence: CDR1 LGHDT, CDR2 YNNKEL (reference sequence). This CDR3 spans 14 amino acids. V was pared by 2 bases and J by 2 bases, with 9 bases between. DNA of the CDR3: TGTGCCAGCAGCCAACAGGGTAGGAACTATGGCTACACCTTC. Amino acids: CASSQQGRNYGYTF.

The CDR3 loop is CASSLSGTVYGYTF. CDR3 nucleotide sequence: TGTGCCAGCAGCTTATCCGGGACAGTCTATGGCTACACCTTC. The gene calls are TRBV7-9 and TRBJ1-2, with 7 positions matching TRBD1. The germline V gene has CDR1 SEHNR and CDR2 FQNEAQ (reference sequence). The CDR3 sequence is 14 residues long. J lost 4 bases, V lost 2 bases, and 4 bases had no gene match.

A single count supports this clone. The chain couples TRBV19 to TRBJ2-7; 10 bases align to TRBD1. Per the germline V gene, CDR1 is LNHDA and CDR2 is SQIVND (reference sequence). The ends lost 3 bases at V and 2 bases at J; junction bases unmatched: 4. The CDR3 extends over 15 amino acids. The CDR3 coding sequence is TGTGCCAGTAGTATCGGGACAGGGGATACCTACGAGCAGTACTTC. This translates into CASSIGTGDTYEQYF.

J is TRBJ1-1 and V is TRBV7-3; unclear D gene. The CDR3 sequence is 14 residues long. Germline-derived CDR1 and CDR2 are SGHTA and FQGTGA. V lost 2 bases and J 4 bases, leaving 11 bases between the germline ends. CDR3 nucleotides: TGTGCCAGCAGCTTATTTGGGTTGGGCACTGAAGCTTTCTTT. This translates into CASSLFGLGTEAFF.

The genes are TRBV5-1 and TRBJ1-1; 7 positions agree with TRBD1. The trim removed 6 bases at V and 1 base at J, leaving 15 bases unmatched. This CDR3 is 17 amino acids long. Germline V CDR1 and CDR2: SGHRS, YFSETQ. The CDR3 nucleotides read TGCGCCAGCACCGGTCGAGAAAGGGGGCCTGGGAACACTGAAGCTTTCTTT. Protein: CASTGRERGPGNTEAFF.

This chain joins TRBV19 and TRBJ2-1; a possible D gene is TRBD2 (6 bases). The CDR3 has 14 residues. Germline lookup yields CDR1 LNHDA and CDR2 SQIVND (reference sequence). Trimming cost V 7 bases and J 5 bases, with 15 bases left between them. For the CDR3, the DNA is TGTGCCAGTAACGGGGGAGATTCGGACAATGAGCAGTTCTTC. Protein product: CASNGGDSDNEQFF. Drawing the rest from reference TRBV19 and TRBJ2-1, the complete variable domain is DGGITQSPKYLFRKEGQNVTLSCEQNLNHDAMYWYRQDPGQGLRLIYYSQIVNDFQKGDIAEGYSVSREKKESFPLTVTSAQKNPTAFYLCASNGGDSDNEQFFGPGTRLTVL.